The clone carrying this TCR beta chain was detected only a few times. One entry per CDR3 protein, called by TCRdb with MiXCR from the PCR reads. Here the sample spans roughly 300,000 distinct CDR3 sequences, about 23% being singletons. This CDR3 spans 13 amino acids. The V and J ends lost 3 bases and 9 bases, in that order; junction bases with no gene match: 5. Germline CDR1 MGHRA, CDR2 YSYEKL. This sample was taken from a study of molecular identifiers for immune sequencing clone quantification. The rearrangement joins TRBV4-1 to TRBJ2-3; 8 bases agree with TRBD1. Sequencing input: naive CD8+ T cells from blood, with Jurkat cell RNA spiked in. Subset: FACS-sorted CD8+CD4-CCR7+CD45RA+ naive T cells. This receptor was taken from a human donor in good health. Some libraries in this study had Jurkat cell RNA spiked in. DNA of the CDR3: TGCGCCAGCAGCCAGACAGGGGATGGGACGCAGTATTTT. It codes for CASSQTGDGTQYF.